Presented here are 20 T cell receptor beta chains from one specimen sequenced in a study of cytomegalovirus exposure and HLA in healthy donors. Vbeta (60) and Jbeta (13) primers were used in the PCR. TCRdb's table, derived via immunoSEQ multiplex PCR, lists solely in-frame clones and lacks some. The data show roughly 100,000 clones, 50% to 70% seen once. Sequencing was performed on PBMCs. The source is a human donor in good health.

This CDR3 is CATSTPYRAGGYEQYF. CDR3 DNA sequence: TGTGCCACCAGCACACCATACAGGGCTGGTGGTTACGAGCAGTACTTC. The V and J genes are TRBV15 and TRBJ2-7, with TRBD1 as a possible D gene (6 bases). CDR1 and CDR2 from the germline V gene are LNHNV and YYDKDF (reference sequence). This CDR3 is 16 amino acids long. V gave up 4 bases and J gave up 4 bases, with 20 bases separating them.

This clone was found a few times. J is TRBJ2-1 and V is TRBV27; 9 nucleotides line up with TRBD2. V lost 3 bases and J lost 5; bases outside the gene matches: 2. There are 14 residues in the CDR3. CDR1 MNHEY and CDR2 SMNVEV come from the germline V gene (reference sequence). The CDR3 here is CASSFLAGNNEQFF. As DNA, the CDR3 is TGTGCCAGCAGTTTTCTAGCGGGAAACAATGAGCAGTTCTTC.

The chain couples TRBV28 to TRBJ2-7; 8 bases are shared with TRBD1. V shed 8 bases, J shed 3 bases, and the junction held 6 bases outside the gene matches. This CDR3 comprises 13 residues. CDR1 and CDR2 from the germline V gene are MDHEN and SYDVKM. In DNA, the CDR3 is TGTGCCAGCCGGGACAGGTCTATCTACGAGCAGTACTTC. Amino acid sequence: CASRDRSIYEQYF.

This clone was seen a single time. The rearrangement uses TRBV29-1 and TRBJ2-3, with 8 bases lining up with TRBD1. This CDR3 has 13 residues. The germline V gene encodes CDR1 SQVTM and CDR2 ANQGSEA. V dropped 8 bases and J dropped 2; count of bases not matched to a gene: 6. The CDR3 DNA follows: TGCAGCCTCAGGGGGCGAAACACAGATACGCAGTATTTT. It codes for CSLRGRNTDTQYF.

The chain employs TRBV11-1 and TRBJ2-5; maybe TRBD2 (7 bases). V was pared by 5 bases and J by 1 base, with 23 bases between. Looked up from germline, CDR1 is SGHAT and CDR2 is FQDESV (reference sequence). This CDR3 region has 18 residues. The CDR3 protein is CASSKNRGASGFQETQYF. The DNA of the CDR3 is TGTGCCAGCAGCAAAAACCGGGGGGCTAGCGGATTCCAAGAGACCCAGTACTTC.

The chain joins TRBV6-5 to TRBJ1-6; 7 bases align to TRBD1. Germline V gene data show CDR1 as MNHEY and CDR2 as SVGAGI. The CDR3 is 13 amino acids. The ends lost 5 bases at V and 9 bases at J; junction bases unmatched: 4. The CDR3 DNA reads TGTGCCAGCAGTCGGACAGGTTCTTCACCCCTCCACTTT. Amino acid sequence: CASSRTGSSPLHF.

The J gene is TRBJ2-1, the V gene TRBV2, with D perhaps matching TRBD2 (6 bases). CDR3 length: 13 amino acids. The V gene lost 6 bases and the J gene lost 6 bases, with 12 bases spanning the gap. Germline values: CDR1 SNHLY, CDR2 FYNNEI. CDR3 amino acids: CASRPAGTNEQFF. CDR3 nucleotide sequence: TGTGCCAGCAGGCCGGCGGGGACCAATGAGCAGTTCTTC.

The table lists this clone with a few counts. The rearrangement uses TRBV4-1 and TRBJ2-3, with D unresolved. Per the germline V gene, CDR1 is MGHRA and CDR2 is YSYEKL. Trimming shortened V by 4 bases and J by 7 bases, and 6 bases separated the two germline ends. The CDR3 has 11 amino acids. CDR3 DNA: TGCGCCAGCAGCCCCGGTAATACGCAGTATTTT. Amino acid sequence: CASSPGNTQYF.

The chain joins TRBV19 to TRBJ1-5; possibly TRBD1 for D (6 bases). The V gene's germline CDR1 is LNHDA and CDR2 SQIVND (reference sequence). CDR3 length equals 14 residues. Trimming cost V 3 bases and J 4 bases, with 10 bases left between them. The CDR3 bases are TGTGCCAGTAGTATGGTTACAGGGAATCAGCCCCAGCATTTT. Translation: CASSMVTGNQPQHF.

The gene calls are TRBV27 and TRBJ1-2; 11 positions match TRBD1. The CDR3 length is 17 residues. The V gene's germline CDR1 is MNHEY and CDR2 SMNVEV (reference sequence). Trimming at V came to 4 bases and at J to 0 bases, leaving 7 bases not matched to a gene. The CDR3 region has the DNA TGTGCCAGCAGTTCCCGGGACAGGGGGACCACTAACTATGGCTACACCTTC. Protein sequence: CASSSRDRGTTNYGYTF.

The V gene is TRBV6-6, the J gene TRBJ2-7; 10 bases align to TRBD2. From germline, CDR1 is MNHNY and CDR2 SVGAGI (reference sequence). The trim removed 7 bases at V and 0 bases at J, leaving 9 bases unmatched. The CDR3 has 16 amino acids. CDR3 region: CASTRGLALISYEQYF. CDR3 bases: TGTGCCAGCACCAGGGGACTAGCGTTAATCTCCTACGAGCAGTACTTC.

A few counts support this clone. The chain recombines TRBV7-9 with TRBJ2-7; D perhaps matches TRBD1 (6 bases). Germline values: CDR1 SEHNR, CDR2 FQNEAQ (reference sequence). The CDR3 extends over 15 amino acids. V gave up 4 bases and J gave up 0 bases, with 13 bases separating them. The CDR3 loop reads CASSSGTYSSYEQYF. CDR3 DNA sequence: TGTGCCAGCAGCTCCGGGACATACAGCTCCTACGAGCAGTACTTC.

There are a few counts of this clone. The rearrangement joins TRBV7-8 to TRBJ1-1; no firm D call. V lost 2 bases to trimming and J lost 1 base, with 5 bases between them. This CDR3 has 13 amino acids. CDR1 SGHVS and CDR2 FQNEAQ come from the germline V gene. The CDR3 here is CASSLNKNTEAFF. The CDR3 nucleotides are TGTGCCAGCAGCTTAAACAAGAACACTGAAGCTTTCTTT.

The V gene is TRBV27, the J gene TRBJ1-1, with D hard to call. V was clipped by 4 bases and J by 1 base, with 19 bases between them. The CDR3 loop spans 17 amino acids. Germline assignment: CDR1 MNHEY and CDR2 SMNVEV (reference sequence). The CDR3 sequence is CASSSTASITANTEAFF. The DNA for the CDR3 is TGTGCCAGCAGTTCAACCGCCTCGATAACTGCGAACACTGAAGCTTTCTTT.

The genes are TRBV7-8 and TRBJ1-3, with D perhaps matching TRBD1 (5 bases). CDR3 length: 17 amino acids. Germline CDR1 is SGHVS and CDR2 is FQNEAQ. The V end was cut by 3 bases, the J end by 2 bases, with 17 bases between. The CDR3 bases are TGTGCCAGCAGCTTGGGCAGGGTCGTATTACCTGGAAACACCATATATTTT. Amino acids: CASSLGRVVLPGNTIYF.

The J gene is TRBJ1-5, the V gene TRBV6-5; D is ambiguous. Trimming shortened V by 2 bases and J by 0 bases, and 8 bases separated the two germline ends. Germline V CDR1 and CDR2: MNHEY, SVGAGI. The CDR3 runs to 15 residues. DNA of the CDR3: TGTGCCAGCAGTTACAGCAGGTATAGCAATCAGCCCCAGCATTTT. Translation gives CASSYSRYSNQPQHF.

This clone was picked up a small number of times. The V call is TRBV25-1, the J call TRBJ2-1; possible D gene TRBD2, 5 bases. Trimming removed 4 bases at V and 10 bases at J, with 11 bases between. The germline CDR1 and CDR2 sequences are MGHDK and SYGVNS. This CDR3 has 12 amino acids. CDR3 sequence (DNA): TGTGCCAGCAGTGGACTATCAAGAGAGCAGTTCTTC. Translated: CASSGLSREQFF.

This rearrangement joins TRBV5-5 to TRBJ2-1; 8 bases fit TRBD1. The junction had 8 bases not matched to a gene; V was cut back by 0 bases and J by 6 bases. The CDR3 is made up of 16 amino acids. The germline gives CDR1 SGHKS, CDR2 YYEKEE (reference sequence). The CDR3 here is CASSLDGTGPANEQFF. In DNA, the CDR3 is TGTGCCAGCAGCTTGGATGGGACAGGCCCGGCCAATGAGCAGTTCTTC.

The CDR3 DNA is TGTGCCAGTAGTTTGGGTCTAGTGGTTAATGAGCAGTTCTTC. Amino acid sequence: CASSLGLVVNEQFF. The chain combines TRBV19 with TRBJ2-1; D gene unclear. The CDR3 contains 14 residues. The V end lost 5 bases, the J end lost 7 bases, and 15 bases lay between the germline ends. Germline V CDR1 and CDR2: LNHDA, SQIVND (reference sequence).

The J gene is TRBJ2-3, the V gene TRBV5-4; 10 nucleotides agree with TRBD2. V lost 6 bases to trimming and J lost 0 bases; unmatched junction nucleotides: 16. Germline CDR1 SGHNT, CDR2 YYREEE (reference sequence). This CDR3 region has 19 residues. CDR3 in amino acids: CASTPAGLAGDRSTDTQYF. CDR3 nucleotide sequence: TGTGCCAGCACCCCCGCTGGGCTAGCGGGAGATAGAAGCACAGATACGCAGTATTTT.